This record looks at one T cell receptor (beta chain) sequence and its context. The antigen is undetermined. These data originate in a study of blood T cells in healthy people across ages. Notes on the study in general: Considered underestimates were the diversity estimates obtained from one million T cells.

A second PCR, run for roughly 7 to 11 cycles, used a sample-barcoded 5' primer plus a J-beta primer mix. Each cDNA molecule was tagged by a template-switch adaptor that had 12 random nucleotides. Each CDR3 protein is one row after TCRdb ran MiXCR on the 5' RACE reads. The sample lists 1.5 million to 2 million distinct CDR3 sequences, roughly 50% occurring once. Researchers report isolating at least 6 million PBMCs per sample. The TCR sequence derives from a woman in her forties in good health. Input material: blood.

The CDR3 loop reads CASSFRGQGNQPQHF. The CDR3 DNA follows: TGTGCCAGCAGTTTTAGAGGACAGGGCAATCAGCCCCAGCATTTT. This chain uses TRBV27 with TRBJ1-5; TRBD1 agrees at 7 bases. Per germline, CDR1 MNHEY and CDR2 SMNVEV (reference sequence). Trimming at V came to 3 bases and at J to 2 bases, leaving 4 bases not matched to a gene. This CDR3 is built from 15 residues.